This T cell receptor beta chain was identified in a study of blood T cell repertoires in COVID-19. Study in general: Material from acute and convalescent COVID-19 was sourced from the United States, Italy and Spain.

Trimming shortened V by 2 bases and J by 0 bases, and 13 bases separated the two germline ends. Germline V gene lookup returns CDR1 SGHRS and CDR2 YFSETQ. The CDR3 has 16 residues. Original processing notes: Estimated nucleated cell counts came from reference gene primer amplification. Measured with immunoSEQ multiplex PCR; TCRdb has only the in-frame clones, and not every one. The V and J calls and clone size were taken over from that table, and D and trimming were inferred from the DNA. The sample carries 70,000 to 95,000 clones, about 89% recorded once. The V and J genes are TRBV5-1 and TRBJ2-3, with D possibly TRBD2 on 6 matching bases. The clonotype was recovered from a man between 65 and 79 years old with active or convalescent COVID-19. The sequenced sample consisted of peripheral blood. The CDR3 nucleotides are TGCGCCAGCAGCTTTGGGACTCTTCGTAGCACAGATACGCAGTATTTT. Its protein product is CASSFGTLRSTDTQYF.